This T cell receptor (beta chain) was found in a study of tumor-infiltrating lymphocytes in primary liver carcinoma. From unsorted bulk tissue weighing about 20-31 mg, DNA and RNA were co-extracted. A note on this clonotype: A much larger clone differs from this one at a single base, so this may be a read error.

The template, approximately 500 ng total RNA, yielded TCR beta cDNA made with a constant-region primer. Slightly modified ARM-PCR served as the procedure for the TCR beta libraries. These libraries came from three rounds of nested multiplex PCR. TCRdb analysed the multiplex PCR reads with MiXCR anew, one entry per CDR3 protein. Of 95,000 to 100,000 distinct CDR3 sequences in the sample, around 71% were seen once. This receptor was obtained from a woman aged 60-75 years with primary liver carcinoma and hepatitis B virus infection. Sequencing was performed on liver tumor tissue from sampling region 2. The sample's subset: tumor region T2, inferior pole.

In nucleotides, the CDR3 is TGTGCCAGCAGTTACGACCTAGCGGGAGTAGGGTACGAGCAGTACTTC. Its protein is CASSYDLAGVGYEQYF. The chain employs TRBV6-6 and TRBJ2-7, with TRBD2 matching 10 bases. The CDR3 is 16 residues long. In germline, CDR1 is MNHNY, CDR2 SVGAGI (reference sequence). V dropped 2 bases and J dropped 4; count of bases not matched to a gene: 8.